These 31 T cell receptor beta chains originate from one sample sequenced in a study of blood T cell repertoires in COVID-19. Produced via immunoSEQ multiplex PCR; TCRdb's table is partial and in-frame only. The sample gives more than 300,000 clones, around four fifths of which show up once; 1% to 1.5% is in the top ten. Sequencing was carried out using peripheral blood. The source is a woman in her forties or fifties with acute or convalescent COVID-19.

This chain connects TRBV6-5 to TRBJ2-5; 9 bases line up with TRBD2. The CDR3 sequence is 15 residues long. Per germline, CDR1 MNHEY and CDR2 SVGAGI. The V and J ends lost 5 bases and 4 bases, in that order; junction bases with no gene match: 8. CDR3 protein: CASSPALAGPETQYF. CDR3 bases: TGTGCCAGCAGTCCGGCGCTAGCGGGGCCAGAGACCCAGTACTTC.

The chain links TRBV4-1 to TRBJ2-1; TRBD1 is a possible D gene (6 bases). CDR1 MGHRA and CDR2 YSYEKL come from the germline V gene. The CDR3 runs to 13 residues. Trimming removed 4 bases from V and 10 bases from J, with 14 bases in between. CDR3 protein: CASSPRTDLEQFF. In DNA, the CDR3 is TGCGCCAGCAGCCCTCGGACAGACCTCGAGCAGTTCTTC.

The chain links TRBV7-6 to TRBJ1-2, with TRBD1 identical over 7 bases. CDR1 is SGHVS, CDR2 FNYEAQ, per germline. CDR3 length: 13 residues. Trimming at V came to 3 bases and at J to 2 bases, leaving 0 bases not matched to a gene. The CDR3 here is CASSLGQNYGYTF. CDR3 nucleotides: TGTGCCAGCAGCTTGGGACAGAACTATGGCTACACCTTC.

The chain has TRBV18 and TRBJ2-3; 7 bases fit TRBD2. Germline V CDR1 and CDR2: KGHSH, LQKENI. Trimming took 1 base from V and 4 from J; bases not matched to a gene: 2. The CDR3 extends over 14 amino acids. The CDR3: CASSPQGRADTQYF. CDR3 coding DNA: TGTGCCAGCTCACCACAGGGGAGGGCAGATACGCAGTATTTT.

As to this clone: The same CDR3 is also encoded by other DNA sequences in this sample. V is TRBV11-3 and J is TRBJ1-1, with unresolved D. The CDR3 consists of 13 residues. Germline V gene data show CDR1 as SGHNT and CDR2 as YENEEA. With 0 bases removed from V and 5 bases from J, the gap between germline ends came to 7 bases. CDR3 DNA: TGTGCCAGCAGCTTAGATCCCGGGACTGAAGCTTTCTTT. This sequence encodes CASSLDPGTEAFF. The full variable domain, with the rest looked up from reference TRBV11-3 and TRBJ1-1, is EAGVVQSPRYKIIEKKQPVAFWCNPISGHNTLYWYLQNLGQGPELLIRYENEEAVDDSQLPKDRFSAERLKGVDSTLKIQPAELGDSAVYLCASSLDPGTEAFFGQGTRLTVV.

The CDR3 nucleotides are TGTGCCTGGCGAGGACAGGGTTACACCGGGGAGCTGTTTTTT. Translating gives CAWRGQGYTGELFF. This rearrangement joins TRBV30 to TRBJ2-2; TRBD1 matches 8 bases. J gave up 3 bases and V 5 bases, and 5 bases lay outside the gene matches. The CDR3 spans 14 residues. Germline CDR1 is GTSNPN and CDR2 is SVGIG (reference sequence).

Written as DNA, the CDR3 is TGTGCCTGGAACGGCAGGGAGGATCAGCCCCAGCATTTT. Encoded protein: CAWNGREDQPQHF. The chain links TRBV30 to TRBJ1-5; a possible D gene is TRBD1 (5 bases). There are 13 residues in the CDR3. V was trimmed by 4 bases and J by 5 bases, leaving 12 bases between them. The germline V gene has CDR1 GTSNPN and CDR2 SVGIG (reference sequence).

This sequence joins TRBV30 and TRBJ1-2; D ambiguous. Germline CDR1 reads GTSNPN; CDR2 reads SVGIG (reference sequence). The CDR3 sequence is 12 residues long. The germline V and J ends were trimmed by 5 bases and 8 bases, with 15 bases remaining between them. CDR3 nucleotides: TGTGCCTGGGGGAGGGCAGTGCACGGCTACACCTTC. Its translation is CAWGRAVHGYTF.

J is TRBJ1-6 and V is TRBV10-2, with 9 bases identical to TRBD1. Germline-derived CDR1 and CDR2 are WSHSY and SAAADI. V dropped 10 bases and J dropped 7; count of bases not matched to a gene: 8. The CDR3 is made up of 14 amino acids. The CDR3 is CATPGQGKNSPLHF. CDR3 DNA: TGCGCCACCCCGGGACAGGGAAAAAATTCACCCCTCCACTTT.

The chain links TRBV5-5 to TRBJ2-5; D unclear. Looked up from germline, CDR1 is SGHKS and CDR2 is YYEKEE (reference sequence). The CDR3 spans 15 residues. The ends were cut back, 2 bases at V and 1 base at J, with 12 bases in the middle. CDR3 loop: CASSFWSQAQETQYF. CDR3 DNA: TGTGCCAGCAGCTTCTGGTCCCAGGCCCAAGAGACCCAGTACTTC. Together with reference TRBV5-5 and TRBJ2-5, the CDR3 gives the full variable domain: DAGVTQSPTHLIKTRGQQVTLRCSPISGHKSVSWYQQVLGQGPQFIFQYYEKEERGRGNFPDRFSARQFPNYSSELNVNALLLGDSALYLCASSFWSQAQETQYFGPGTRLLVL.

The chain joins TRBV7-9 to TRBJ2-7, with unresolved D. This CDR3 contains 13 residues. Per the germline V gene, CDR1 is SEHNR and CDR2 is FQNEAQ (reference sequence). V was pared by 3 bases and J by 2 bases, with 8 bases between. CDR3 sequence reads: CASSFTTTYEQYF. DNA of the CDR3: TGTGCCAGCAGCTTCACTACGACCTACGAGCAGTACTTC. Complete variable domain (other parts from reference TRBV7-9 and TRBJ2-7): DTGVSQNPRHKITKRGQNVTFRCDPISEHNRLYWYRQTLGQGPEFLTYFQNEAQLEKSRLLSDRFSAERPKGSFSTLEIQRTEQGDSAMYLCASSFTTTYEQYFGPGTRLTVT.

V is TRBV2 and J is TRBJ2-7, with 11 bases identical to TRBD2. Germline assignment: CDR1 SNHLY and CDR2 FYNNEI. Trimming cost V 6 bases and J 2 bases; bases outside gene matches: 9. This CDR3 is built from 16 residues. CDR3 sequence (DNA): TGTGCCAGCAGGGCAAGCGGGACTAGCGGAGCCTACGAGCAGTACTTC. It encodes CASRASGTSGAYEQYF.

This sequence joins TRBV12-3 or TRBV12-4 and TRBJ2-5; 10 bases are a match to TRBD2. CDR3 length: 13 residues. With 3 bases clipped from V and 11 bases from J, the junction kept 6 bases outside the gene matches. The CDR3 spells CASSFEAGGLQYF. As DNA, the CDR3 is TGTGCCAGCAGTTTTGAAGCGGGGGGGTTACAGTACTTC.

The rearrangement joins TRBV11-2 to TRBJ2-5; 13 positions match TRBD2. The CDR3 loop spans 14 amino acids. CDR1 is SGHAT, CDR2 FQNNGV, per germline. The V gene end was trimmed by 7 bases and the J gene end by 5 bases; junction bases not matched to a gene: 4. The CDR3 bases are TGTGCCAGCACCAGGACTAGCGGGAGTGAGACCCAGTACTTC. This codes for CASTRTSGSETQYF.

This chain links TRBV12-3 or TRBV12-4 with TRBJ1-1; D may be TRBD1 (5 bases). The CDR3 is 11 amino acids. Trimming removed 3 bases at V and 13 bases at J, with 12 bases between. This CDR3 reads CASSFGGSYFF. The CDR3 DNA follows: TGTGCCAGCAGTTTCGGGGGGTCCTATTTCTTT.

The V call is TRBV10-2, the J call TRBJ1-5; possibly TRBD1 for D (6 bases). Germline values: CDR1 WSHSY, CDR2 SAAADI. Trimming stripped 6 bases from V and 4 bases from J, with 7 bases between. This CDR3 comprises 12 residues. This chain's CDR3 is CASRDSNQPQHF. The DNA for the CDR3 is TGCGCCAGCAGGGACAGTAATCAGCCCCAGCATTTT.

The chain is built from TRBV27 and TRBJ2-3, with TRBD1 as a possible D gene (6 bases). There are 18 residues in the CDR3. The V gene's germline CDR1 is MNHEY and CDR2 SMNVEV (reference sequence). V lost 5 bases to trimming and J lost 0 bases, with 21 bases between them. The chain's CDR3 is CASSLLPLTGTSTDTQYF. CDR3 bases: TGTGCCAGCAGTCTCCTCCCTTTGACAGGCACTAGCACAGATACGCAGTATTTT.

The CDR3 DNA reads TGTGCCTGGAGCGCCCGGGCGGGGTGGGGCAATCAGCCCCAGCATTTT. Residues: CAWSARAGWGNQPQHF. The V and J genes are TRBV30 and TRBJ1-5; D is ambiguous. Trimming left V 3 bases short and J 2 bases short, with 17 bases between. Germline V gene lookup returns CDR1 GTSNPN and CDR2 SVGIG (reference sequence). The CDR3 sequence is 16 residues long.

The chain combines TRBV6-6 with TRBJ2-3; possibly TRBD1 for D (5 bases). Germline V gives CDR1 MNHNY, CDR2 SVGAGI (reference sequence). This CDR3 comprises 15 residues. With 6 bases removed from V and 0 bases from J, the gap between germline ends came to 13 bases. CDR3 sequence (DNA): TGTGCCAGCAGCCGAGACAGCGTTAGCACAGATACGCAGTATTTT. Protein product: CASSRDSVSTDTQYF.

V and J are TRBV6-6 and TRBJ1-1, with D possibly TRBD1 on 6 matching bases. The germline gives CDR1 MNHNY, CDR2 SVGAGI (reference sequence). The ends were cut back, 0 bases at V and 8 bases at J, with 13 bases in the middle. The CDR3 is 14 amino acids. In DNA, the CDR3 is TGTGCCAGCAGTTACTCAACAGGGCAGGACGAAGCTTTCTTT. It translates to CASSYSTGQDEAFF.

The chain combines TRBV18 with TRBJ2-2, with D possibly matching TRBD1 (6 bases). Trimming removed 3 bases at V and 0 bases at J, with 14 bases between. Germline lookup yields CDR1 KGHSH and CDR2 LQKENI. The CDR3 runs 17 residues. CDR3 sequence: CASSPWTVGANTGELFF. In DNA, the CDR3 is TGTGCCAGCTCACCTTGGACAGTCGGAGCGAACACCGGGGAGCTGTTTTTT.

The gene calls are TRBV3-1 (or the pseudogene TRBV3-2) and TRBJ2-3; TRBD2 agrees at 10 bases. Germline V gene sequence: CDR1 LGHDT, CDR2 YNNKEL (reference sequence). The CDR3 contains 17 residues. With 0 bases clipped from V and 1 base from J, the junction kept 4 bases outside the gene matches. CDR3 nucleotide sequence: TGTGCCAGCAGCCAAGAAGCGGGGGGGCTGGGCACAGATACGCAGTATTTT. Translated, it gives CASSQEAGGLGTDTQYF.

The chain employs TRBV2 and TRBJ2-4; 12 bases align to TRBD1. CDR1 and CDR2 (germline): SNHLY, FYNNEI. The CDR3 is 14 amino acids. V lost 7 bases to trimming and J lost 9 bases; unmatched junction nucleotides: 7. DNA of the CDR3: TGTGCCAGCACCGGGACAGGGGGCACGAGCATTCAGTACTTC. It yields the protein CASTGTGGTSIQYF. Variable domain in full (rest from reference TRBV2 and TRBJ2-4): EPEVTQTPSHQVTQMGQEVILRCVPISNHLYFYWYRQILGQKVEFLVSFYNNEISEKSEIFDDQFSVERPDGSNFTLKIRSTKLEDSAMYFCASTGTGGTSIQYFGAGTRLSVL.

The genes are TRBV16 and TRBJ1-2; tentative D call: TRBD1 (6 bases). Per the germline V gene, CDR1 is KGHSY and CDR2 is FQNENV. This CDR3 has 14 amino acids. The ends were cut back, 0 bases at V and 4 bases at J, with 9 bases in the middle. The CDR3 reads CASSQSGRGYGYTF. CDR3 nucleotide sequence: TGTGCCAGCAGCCAATCGGGCAGGGGCTATGGCTACACCTTC.

A remark on this clone: This sample also contains other DNA sequences that code for the same CDR3. The chain employs TRBV6-5 and TRBJ2-5; D might be TRBD2 (7 bases). The CDR3 runs to 14 residues. Trimming left V 2 bases short and J 4 bases short, with 11 bases between. CDR1 is MNHEY, CDR2 SVGAGI, per germline. CDR3 bases: TGTGCCAGCAGTTACCTGGGAGGGGGAGAGACCCAGTACTTC. It yields the protein CASSYLGGGETQYF.

J is TRBJ2-5 and V is TRBV6-5; no definite D call. This CDR3 is built from 12 residues. Trimming took 4 bases from V and 7 from J, leaving 10 bases between them. Germline values: CDR1 MNHEY, CDR2 SVGAGI. The CDR3 reads CASSSLSRTQYF. Written as DNA, the CDR3 is TGTGCCAGCAGTTCCCTTTCGCGGACCCAGTACTTC.

This clone has a single count. This CDR3 is CASSQDPEPGELFF. The CDR3 coding sequence is TGCGCCAGCAGCCAAGATCCGGAGCCCGGGGAGCTGTTTTTT. The chain uses TRBV4-3 and TRBJ2-2, with unresolved D. This CDR3 comprises 14 residues. Trimming pared 0 bases from V and 6 bases from J, leaving 8 bases between. Germline V gene lookup returns CDR1 LGHNA and CDR2 YSLEER.

The chain links TRBV6-1 to TRBJ2-5; maybe TRBD2 (6 bases). Germline values: CDR1 MNHNS, CDR2 SASEGT. Trimming cost V 1 base and J 5 bases, with 14 bases left between them. The CDR3 spans 15 residues. The CDR3, as DNA: TGTGCCAGCAGTGAAGGGGGCGATGGAGGGGAGACCCAGTACTTC. This translates into CASSEGGDGGETQYF.

The chain is built from TRBV2 and TRBJ2-7; TRBD1 matches 9 bases. The trim removed 6 bases at V and 5 bases at J, leaving 8 bases unmatched. CDR1 SNHLY and CDR2 FYNNEI come from the germline V gene. This CDR3 contains 14 residues. The CDR3 is CASSIQGAGDEQYV. In nucleotides, the CDR3 is TGTGCCAGCAGCATACAGGGGGCCGGAGACGAGCAGTACGTC.

The rearrangement joins TRBV5-1 to TRBJ1-1; D uncertain. The germline V and J ends were trimmed by 3 bases and 0 bases, with 6 bases remaining between them. The CDR3 is 13 residues long. Germline lookup yields CDR1 SGHRS and CDR2 YFSETQ. CDR3 coding DNA: TGCGCCAGCAGCTCAGGTGTGAACACTGAAGCTTTCTTT. It encodes CASSSGVNTEAFF.

The chain uses TRBV6-1 and TRBJ1-2, with TRBD1 identical over 8 bases. V trimming: 1 base; J trimming: 2 bases; junction bases outside the gene matches: 3. The CDR3 totals 15 residues. The germline V gene has CDR1 MNHNS and CDR2 SASEGT. The CDR3 DNA sequence: TGTGCCAGCAGTGAAGATACAGGGGGGAACTATGGCTACACCTTC. Protein sequence: CASSEDTGGNYGYTF.